This T cell receptor beta chain was found in a study of OX40 agonist ivuxolimab in advanced cancers. Study information: The drug used for patients, ivuxolimab, was an agonistic anti-OX40 (CD134) antibody.

This clone was picked up a small number of times. Assay used: immunoSEQ multiplex PCR; TCRdb lists only in-frame clones, some missing. The sample includes some 65,000 clones, 75% to 90% of them seen just once. The CDR3 has 12 residues. Specimen: CD4+ or CD8+ T cells sorted from blood, collected in a trial of the OX40 agonist ivuxolimab. V usage is TRBV21-1 and J usage is TRBJ1-1; no DNA check was done on the table's D call, TRBD1. TRBV21-1 is recorded as a pseudogene. The receptor comes from an adult with an advanced solid tumor such as melanoma, head and neck, liver or kidney cancer. Here the CDR3 DNA reads TGTGCCAGCAGCAGGGGGCGGACTGAAGCTTTCTTT. Translating it yields CASSRGRTEAFF.